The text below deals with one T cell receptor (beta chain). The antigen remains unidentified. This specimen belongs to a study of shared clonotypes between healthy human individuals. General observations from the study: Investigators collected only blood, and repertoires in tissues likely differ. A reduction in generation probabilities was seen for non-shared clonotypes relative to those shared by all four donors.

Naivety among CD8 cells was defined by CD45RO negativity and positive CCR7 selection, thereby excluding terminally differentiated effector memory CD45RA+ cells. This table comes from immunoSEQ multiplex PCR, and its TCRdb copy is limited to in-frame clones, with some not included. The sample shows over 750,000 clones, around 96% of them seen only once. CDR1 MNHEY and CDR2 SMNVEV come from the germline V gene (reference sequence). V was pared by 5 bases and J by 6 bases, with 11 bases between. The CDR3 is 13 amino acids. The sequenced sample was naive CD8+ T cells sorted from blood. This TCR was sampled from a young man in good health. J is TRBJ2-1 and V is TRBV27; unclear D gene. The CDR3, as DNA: TGTGCCAGCAGTCCCTGGGCCGGCAATGAGCAGTTCTTC. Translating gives CASSPWAGNEQFF.